One sample yielded the 16 T cell receptor beta chains listed below, sequenced in a study of breast tumors, draining lymph nodes, adjacent tissues. MiXCR, run by TCRdb on the multiplex PCR reads, gives a single entry per CDR3 protein. This sample has approximately 52,000 distinct CDR3 sequences, with about 40% found just once. The sequenced sample was breast tumor tissue. Receptors originate from a female donor with breast cancer. Some clones in this sample may be carry-over from other donors' samples.

The rearrangement joins TRBV7-3 to TRBJ2-1; 9 bases are a match to TRBD2. Germline lookup yields CDR1 SGHTA and CDR2 FQGTGA. The ends lost 2 bases at V and 7 bases at J; junction bases unmatched: 6. The CDR3 contains 15 residues. CDR3 residues: CASSLGLAGHNEQFF. The DNA for the CDR3 is TGTGCCAGCAGCTTAGGGCTAGCGGGACATAATGAGCAGTTCTTC.

V gene TRBV5-5 combines with J gene TRBJ1-4, with a possible D match to TRBD1 (5 bases). V lost 7 bases and J 8 bases, leaving 24 bases between the germline ends. Germline CDR1 SGHKS, CDR2 YYEKEE (reference sequence). The CDR3 sequence is 16 residues long. For the CDR3, the DNA is TGTGCCAGCTCCATTCTTGCGGGACCTTCGAAGGAAAAACTGTTTTTT. This translates into CASSILAGPSKEKLFF.

The V and J genes are TRBV29-1 and TRBJ2-1; a weak D match, TRBD1 (6 bases). Looked up from germline, CDR1 is SQVTM and CDR2 is ANQGSEA. Trimming cost V 5 bases and J 7 bases, with 18 bases left between them. This CDR3 contains 14 residues. The CDR3 nucleotides read TGCAGCGTTAGACTGTTCCGGCAGGGGAATGAGCAGTTCTTC. Encoded protein: CSVRLFRQGNEQFF.

This clonotype occurred a few times. A much more abundant neighbour one base away suggests this may be a read error. The chain has TRBV12-3 or TRBV12-4 and TRBJ2-1, with 11 positions matching TRBD1. The V and J ends lost 7 bases and 3 bases, in that order; junction bases with no gene match: 8. This CDR3 is 16 amino acids long. This CDR3 reads CASNFGGTGGYNEQFF. DNA of the CDR3: TGTGCCAGCAACTTCGGGGGGACAGGGGGCTACAATGAGCAGTTCTTC.

This clonotype was counted once. Since no conserved phenylalanine or tryptophan closes the CDR3, a read error is the likely cause. The limits of the CDR3 on the DNA are not certain, so only TCRdb's listed CDR3 is given. V gene TRBV5-1 combines with J gene TRBJ2-3; TRBD2 reflects the table's D call only, with no check against the DNA. Germline V CDR1 and CDR2: SGHRS, YFSETQ. Inclusive of both ends, the CDR3 amounts to 9 amino acids. This chain's CDR3 is CASSSTLAG.

Only a few counts were recorded for this clonotype. The CDR3 DNA reads as TGTGCCAGCAACAACAGGGACTCTTGGGAGCTGTTTTTT. This sequence encodes CASNNRDSWELFF. V usage is TRBV7-9 and J usage is TRBJ2-2; the D gene could be TRBD1 or TRBD2 (6 bases each). The CDR3 sequence is 13 residues long. Trimming removed 7 bases from V and 9 bases from J, with 15 bases in between. The V gene's germline CDR1 is SEHNR and CDR2 FQNEAQ (reference sequence).

This chain connects TRBV15 to TRBJ1-2; D not certain. The CDR3 extends over 10 amino acids. CDR1 is LNHNV and CDR2 is YYDKDF in the germline V gene (reference sequence). V lost 1 base and J lost 8, with 2 bases in between. CDR3 residues: CATSRGGYTF. The DNA for the CDR3 is TGTGCCACCAGCAGAGGGGGCTACACCTTC.

About this clonotype itself: The conserved closing phenylalanine or tryptophan is absent in this CDR3, likely reflecting a read error. V is TRBV4-1 and J is TRBJ1-5, with 7 bases matching TRBD1. The trim removed 2 bases at V and 9 bases at J, leaving 7 bases unmatched. This CDR3 spans 14 amino acids. Germline lookup yields CDR1 MGHRA and CDR2 YSYEKL. CDR3 coding DNA: TGCGCCAGCAGCCAACGGCAGGGGGTGAGGCCCCAGCATTCT. Its protein is CASSQRQGVRPQHS.

The V gene is TRBV4-3, the J gene TRBJ2-1, with D maybe TRBD1 (7 bases). There are 15 residues in the CDR3. Germline V gives CDR1 LGHNA, CDR2 YSLEER. Trimming removed 1 base at V and 6 bases at J, with 13 bases between. The CDR3 bases are TGCGCCAGCAGCCAAGGGGCAGGGGGAGGCAATGAGCAGTTCTTC. Its translation is CASSQGAGGGNEQFF.

V and J are TRBV15 and TRBJ2-5; the D is unclear. Trimming removed 0 bases at V and 2 bases at J, with 1 base between. This CDR3 is 12 amino acids long. Germline assignment: CDR1 LNHNV and CDR2 YYDKDF (reference sequence). DNA for the CDR3: TGTGCCACCAGCAGAGAGCAAGAGACCCAGTACTTC. Encoded protein: CATSREQETQYF.

The rearrangement joins TRBV20-1 to TRBJ2-1, with 12 bases lining up with TRBD2. Germline lookup yields CDR1 DFQATT and CDR2 SNEGSKA (reference sequence). With 3 bases clipped from V and 1 base from J, the junction kept 7 bases outside the gene matches. This CDR3 has 17 amino acids. CDR3 nucleotide sequence: TGCAGTGCTAGGAAAGAACTAGCGGGAGGTTCCTACAATGAGCAGTTCTTC. Translated, it gives CSARKELAGGSYNEQFF.

Ten or more counts support this clonotype. The chain links TRBV5-1 to TRBJ2-7; TRBD2 aligns across 12 bases. Germline-derived CDR1 and CDR2 are SGHRS and YFSETQ. The CDR3 extends over 18 amino acids. V lost 0 bases and J lost 2; bases outside the gene matches: 9. The CDR3 DNA is TGCGCCAGCAGCTTGGCTCTAGGGACTAGCGGGTCAACCTACGAGCAGTACTTC. This codes for CASSLALGTSGSTYEQYF.

The V gene is TRBV10-2, the J gene TRBJ2-7; no definite D call. Germline CDR1 is WSHSY and CDR2 is SAAADI. V lost 7 bases to trimming and J lost 5 bases, with 9 bases between them. The CDR3 runs 11 residues. This chain's CDR3 is CASMNGDEQYV. DNA of the CDR3: TGCGCCAGCATGAATGGTGACGAGCAGTACGTC.

V usage is TRBV30 and J usage is TRBJ2-7; no clear D gene. Germline assignment: CDR1 GTSNPN and CDR2 SVGIG (reference sequence). The V end lost 3 bases, the J end lost 4 bases, and 7 bases lay between the germline ends. This CDR3 comprises 11 residues. CDR3 residues: CAWSTGYEQYF. CDR3 DNA: TGTGCCTGGAGCACGGGTTACGAGCAGTACTTC.

This chain connects TRBV2 to TRBJ2-7, with 9 bases aligning to TRBD1. CDR1 and CDR2 (germline): SNHLY, FYNNEI. The CDR3 extends over 16 amino acids. J gave up 2 bases and V 5 bases, and 10 bases lay outside the gene matches. The CDR3 sequence: CASSPDRGERTYEQYF. The CDR3 nucleotides are TGTGCCAGCAGTCCGGACAGGGGAGAGAGGACCTACGAGCAGTACTTC. The full variable domain, completed using reference TRBV2 and TRBJ2-7, is EPEVTQTPSHQVTQMGQEVILRCVPISNHLYFYWYRQILGQKVEFLVSFYNNEISEKSEIFDDQFSVERPDGSNFTLKIRSTKLEDSAMYFCASSPDRGERTYEQYFGPGTRLTVT.

This clonotype was recorded many times. The rearrangement joins TRBV9 to TRBJ2-1; D is possibly TRBD1 or TRBD2 (7 bases each). CDR1 SGDLS and CDR2 YYNGEE come from the germline V gene. V was cut by 6 bases and J by 7 bases, with 23 bases left in between. The CDR3 is 16 residues long. In DNA, the CDR3 is TGTGCCAGCAACCAGGGGGGCGGGAGAGAGTTAAATGAGCAGTTCTTC. Translated, it gives CASNQGGGRELNEQFF.